Each of the 21 T cell receptor beta chains below was sequenced from the same sample in a study of T cell repertoires in cytomegalovirus infection. Each CDR3 protein is one row after TCRdb ran MiXCR on the reads. The data show about 490,000 distinct CDR3 sequences, with around 27% seen just once and 13% held by the top ten. Sequencing was carried out using PBMCs. The receptor set was obtained from a human donor in good health (CMV status not recorded). Some clones in this sample may be carry-over from other donors' samples.

This clonotype was detected only a few times. V usage is TRBV28 and J usage is TRBJ1-5; D possibly corresponds to TRBD1 (5 bases). CDR1 is MDHEN and CDR2 is SYDVKM in the germline V gene. This CDR3 comprises 16 residues. V was cut by 3 bases and J by 1 base, with 13 bases left in between. DNA for the CDR3: TGTGCCAGCAGTTTCCTATCAGGGCCCAGCAATCAGCCCCAGCATTTT. It encodes CASSFLSGPSNQPQHF.

The CDR3 bases are TGTGCCAGCAGAGACGACGGCAGCTCCTACAATGAGCAGTTCTTC. Protein: CASRDDGSSYNEQFF. The V call is TRBV6-6, the J call TRBJ2-1; D remains ambiguous. From germline, CDR1 is MNHNY and CDR2 SVGAGI (reference sequence). The CDR3 spans 15 residues. Trimming pared 6 bases from V and 0 bases from J, leaving 12 bases between.

The rearrangement links TRBV7-9 to TRBJ2-1, with 7 bases that match TRBD2. Germline V gene sequence: CDR1 SEHNR, CDR2 FQNEAQ (reference sequence). V lost 0 bases to trimming and J lost 7 bases; unmatched junction nucleotides: 6. CDR3 size: 15 residues. The CDR3 region is CASSLAPRETNEQFF. CDR3 DNA: TGTGCCAGCAGCTTAGCGCCGCGGGAGACTAATGAGCAGTTCTTC. The variable domain in full, completed from reference TRBV7-9 and TRBJ2-1, reads DTGVSQNPRHKITKRGQNVTFRCDPISEHNRLYWYRQTLGQGPEFLTYFQNEAQLEKSRLLSDRFSAERPKGSFSTLEIQRTEQGDSAMYLCASSLAPRETNEQFFGPGTRLTVL.

This clonotype was seen a handful of times. The genes are TRBV7-2 and TRBJ2-3, with TRBD2 matching 15 bases. CDR1 SGHTA and CDR2 FQGNSA come from the germline V gene. V gave up 5 bases and J gave up 0 bases; unmatched junction bases: 9. The CDR3 length is 19 residues. The chain's CDR3 is CASSPGLAGGKPSTDTQYF. As DNA, the CDR3 is TGTGCCAGCAGCCCGGGACTAGCGGGAGGTAAACCTAGCACAGATACGCAGTATTTT.

The V call is TRBV7-2, the J call TRBJ2-5; 7 bases align to TRBD2. The CDR3 consists of 15 residues. CDR1 and CDR2 from the germline V gene are SGHTA and FQGNSA. Trimming removed 5 bases from V and 7 bases from J; junction bases left unmatched: 13. The CDR3 reads CASSQTAGVRGTQYF. The CDR3 DNA reads TGTGCCAGCAGCCAGACGGCGGGGGTAAGAGGGACCCAGTACTTC. The full variable domain, in which reference TRBV7-2 and TRBJ2-5 provide the parts outside the CDR3, is GAGVSQSPSNKVTEKGKDVELRCDPISGHTALYWYRQSLGQGLEFLIYFQGNSAPDKSGLPSDRFSAERTGGSVSTLTIQRTQQEDSAVYLCASSQTAGVRGTQYFGPGTRLLVL.

The chain joins TRBV7-8 to TRBJ1-2; D is possibly TRBD1 (5 bases). The germline V and J ends were trimmed by 5 bases and 4 bases, with 14 bases remaining between them. CDR1 and CDR2 (germline): SGHVS, FQNEAQ. The CDR3 sequence is 14 residues long. CDR3 in amino acids: CASSPREGPYGYTF. As DNA, the CDR3 is TGTGCCAGCAGCCCCCGGGAGGGGCCCTATGGCTACACCTTC.

The gene calls are TRBV7-9 and TRBJ1-4; the D is unclear. The CDR3 length is 17 residues. The ends were cut back, 0 bases at V and 5 bases at J, with 16 bases in the middle. Germline V gene sequence: CDR1 SEHNR, CDR2 FQNEAQ (reference sequence). CDR3 protein: CASSLAGTSFKNEKLFF. The CDR3 nucleotides are TGTGCCAGCAGCTTAGCTGGCACATCCTTCAAAAATGAAAAACTGTTTTTT. The whole variable domain, filled in from reference TRBV7-9 and TRBJ1-4, reads DTGVSQNPRHKITKRGQNVTFRCDPISEHNRLYWYRQTLGQGPEFLTYFQNEAQLEKSRLLSDRFSAERPKGSFSTLEIQRTEQGDSAMYLCASSLAGTSFKNEKLFFGSGTQLSVL.

This clonotype was counted ten times or more. V gene TRBV7-2 combines with J gene TRBJ2-5, with 7 nucleotides matching TRBD1. The germline V gene has CDR1 SGHTA and CDR2 FQGNSA. V trimming: 3 bases; J trimming: 1 base; junction bases outside the gene matches: 8. The CDR3 consists of 16 residues. Written as DNA, the CDR3 is TGTGCCAGCAGCTTGAACCGAGCAGGGGGCCAAGAGACCCAGTACTTC. As protein: CASSLNRAGGQETQYF. The variable domain in full, with the rest retrieved from reference TRBV7-2 and TRBJ2-5, is GAGVSQSPSNKVTEKGKDVELRCDPISGHTALYWYRQSLGQGLEFLIYFQGNSAPDKSGLPSDRFSAERTGGSVSTLTIQRTQQEDSAVYLCASSLNRAGGQETQYFGPGTRLLVL.

This clonotype was seen at least ten times. This CDR3 is CASRSTGSSNQPQHF. The CDR3 DNA reads TGTGCCAGTAGATCGACAGGGAGTAGCAATCAGCCCCAGCATTTT. V gene TRBV19 combines with J gene TRBJ1-5; 7 nucleotides agree with TRBD1. The CDR3 length is 15 residues. Germline CDR1 LNHDA, CDR2 SQIVND (reference sequence). V lost 6 bases and J lost 0; bases outside the gene matches: 5.

The J gene is TRBJ2-3, the V gene TRBV7-8; 8 nucleotides match TRBD1. The V segment lost 5 bases and the J segment 11 bases; nucleotides outside the gene matches: 6. The germline CDR1 and CDR2 sequences are SGHVS and FQNEAQ. The CDR3 consists of 12 residues. CDR3 nucleotide sequence: TGTGCCAGCAGCGTGGACAGGGTCTTGCAGTATTTT. This encodes CASSVDRVLQYF. The full variable domain, its missing parts supplied by reference TRBV7-8 and TRBJ2-3, is GAGVSQSPRYKVAKRGQDVALRCDPISGHVSLFWYQQALGQGPEFLTYFQNEAQLDKSGLPSDRFFAERPEGSVSTLKIQRTQQEDSAVYLCASSVDRVLQYFGPGTRLTVL.

This clonotype was detected only a few times. V usage is TRBV4-1 and J usage is TRBJ1-5; D perhaps matches TRBD1 (6 bases). The CDR3 spans 17 residues. Germline V gene sequence: CDR1 MGHRA, CDR2 YSYEKL. Deletions cut 4 bases from V and 3 bases from J, with 19 bases between. Here the CDR3 reads CASSPEWGPGVNQPQHF. CDR3 nucleotides: TGCGCCAGCAGCCCCGAATGGGGTCCAGGGGTCAATCAGCCCCAGCATTTT.

This chain joins TRBV4-2 and TRBJ2-3; the D is unclear. The CDR3 spans 14 residues. Germline CDR1 reads LGHNA; CDR2 reads YNFKEQ. The ends were cut back, 0 bases at V and 8 bases at J, with 12 bases in the middle. The CDR3 here is CASSQESKRGTQYF. The CDR3 nucleotides are TGTGCCAGCAGCCAAGAAAGTAAGAGAGGTACGCAGTATTTT.

The chain recombines TRBV20-1 with TRBJ2-5; D gene unclear. CDR1 is DFQATT, CDR2 SNEGSKA, per germline (reference sequence). With 5 bases removed from V and 4 bases from J, the gap between germline ends came to 8 bases. The length of the CDR3 is 11 residues. The CDR3 nucleotides are TGCAGTGCTGGGCTATTAGAGACCCAGTACTTC. Translated, it gives CSAGLLETQYF.

There are a few counts of this clonotype. J is TRBJ1-1 and V is TRBV6-1, with a tentative D call TRBD1 (5 bases). The germline V gene has CDR1 MNHNS and CDR2 SASEGT. The CDR3 contains 15 residues. V dropped 2 bases and J dropped 7 bases, with 17 bases sitting between them. The CDR3 nucleotides read TGTGCCAGCAGTGAAAATCCGGAAGGGGCGGTTGAAGCTTTCTTT. It yields the protein CASSENPEGAVEAFF.

This clonotype occurred a few times. The chain uses TRBV7-6 and TRBJ2-3; a weak D match, TRBD2 (5 bases). Trimming took off 3 bases at V and 6 bases at J, with 22 bases between the two ends. This CDR3 spans 17 amino acids. From germline, CDR1 is SGHVS and CDR2 FNYEAQ. CDR3 in amino acids: CASSLPWKRTVIDTQYF. The CDR3 bases are TGTGCCAGCAGCTTGCCCTGGAAGCGGACCGTCATTGATACGCAGTATTTT.

A note on this clonotype: The junction differs from germline at one of its ends, possibly a read error. The chain carries TRBV7-7 and TRBJ2-5, with 10 bases that match TRBD2. The CDR3 consists of 17 residues. Germline-derived CDR1 and CDR2 are SSHAT and FNYEAQ (reference sequence). DNA of the CDR3: TGTGCTAGCAGCCCCGGTGGCAGCGGGAGGGCTGTAGAGACCCAGTACTTC. It yields the protein CASSPGGSGRAVETQYF.

This chain links TRBV6-5 with TRBJ2-5, with TRBD1 identical over 9 bases. With V trimmed by 6 bases and J by 3 bases, 5 bases remained unmatched. CDR1 is MNHEY, CDR2 SVGAGI, per germline. This CDR3 comprises 14 residues. The CDR3, as DNA: TGTGCCAGCAGCTACAGGGGGCTTGAAGAGACCCAGTACTTC. Encoded protein: CASSYRGLEETQYF.

The chain uses TRBV28 and TRBJ1-4; 7 positions match TRBD1. Germline CDR1 reads MDHEN; CDR2 reads SYDVKM. The length of the CDR3 is 13 residues. Trimming removed 3 bases from V and 13 bases from J; junction bases left unmatched: 8. The CDR3 loop is CASSFDRGQILFF. CDR3 coding DNA: TGTGCCAGCAGTTTTGATAGGGGGCAAATACTGTTTTTT.

This rearrangement joins TRBV19 to TRBJ2-1; 11 bases are a match to TRBD2. The CDR3 length is 17 residues. Losses at the gene ends were 4 bases for V and 7 bases for J; bases not matched to a gene: 12. CDR1 and CDR2 from the germline V gene are LNHDA and SQIVND (reference sequence). The CDR3 here is CASSTSGAVAGGNEQFF. The CDR3 bases are TGTGCCAGTAGTACCTCCGGGGCGGTAGCGGGAGGGAATGAGCAGTTCTTC.

This clonotype was seen many times. The chain joins TRBV12-3 or TRBV12-4 to TRBJ2-5, with D uncertain. The CDR3 loop spans 14 amino acids. The V end lost 1 base, the J end lost 4 bases, and 10 bases lay between the germline ends. CDR3 residues: CASSLVTGPETQYF. The DNA for the CDR3 is TGTGCCAGCAGTTTAGTCACGGGCCCAGAGACCCAGTACTTC.

This clonotype was detected a few times. The rearrangement links TRBV11-3 to TRBJ2-3; TRBD1 matches at 8 bases. J was trimmed by 3 bases and V by 5 bases; bases with no gene match: 4. The CDR3 is 14 amino acids. Looked up from germline, CDR1 is SGHNT and CDR2 is YENEEA. The CDR3 region has the DNA TGTGCCAGCAGCGATGGGACAGGAACAGATACGCAGTATTTT. Translating gives CASSDGTGTDTQYF.